What follows are 25 T cell receptor beta chains derived from one specimen sequenced in a study of cytomegalovirus exposure and HLA in healthy donors. Researchers ran the PCR with 60 Vbeta and 13 Jbeta primers. The assay was immunoSEQ multiplex PCR, and TCRdb's table has in-frame clones only and misses some. The sample holds roughly 140,000 clones, 80% seen once. Sequenced: PBMCs. Receptor source: a man aged 25 to 45 in good health and CMV-seronegative.

The chain combines TRBV6-5 with TRBJ2-5, with TRBD1 as a possible D gene (6 bases). Trimming took 4 bases from V and 2 from J, leaving 17 bases between them. In germline, CDR1 is MNHEY, CDR2 SVGAGI. The CDR3 loop spans 16 amino acids. The CDR3 bases are TGTGCCAGCAGTTTCACCGCGGCGACAGGTCAAGAGACCCAGTACTTC. Its protein is CASSFTAATGQETQYF.

This clone was seen once. This CDR3 is CASSSYETGNTIYF. The DNA of the CDR3 is TGTGCCAGCAGTTCCTATGAAACTGGAAACACCATATATTTT. The genes are TRBV7-9 and TRBJ1-3; no firm D call. V lost 6 bases, J lost 2 bases, and 11 bases lay in between. This CDR3 is 14 amino acids long. Germline CDR1 and CDR2: SEHNR and FQNEAQ (reference sequence). Together with reference TRBV7-9 and TRBJ1-3, the CDR3 gives the full variable domain: DTGVSQNPRHKITKRGQNVTFRCDPISEHNRLYWYRQTLGQGPEFLTYFQNEAQLEKSRLLSDRFSAERPKGSFSTLEIQRTEQGDSAMYLCASSSYETGNTIYFGEGSWLTVV.

This clone showed up just a few times. This rearrangement joins TRBV5-6 to TRBJ1-4; perhaps TRBD1 as D (6 bases). The germline CDR1 and CDR2 sequences are SGHDT and YYEEEE. The V and J ends lost 4 bases and 7 bases respectively, with 20 bases between them. The CDR3 runs 16 residues. The CDR3 is CASSPPHRERVEKLFF. In nucleotides, the CDR3 is TGTGCCAGCAGCCCTCCCCACAGGGAGAGGGTTGAAAAACTGTTTTTT.

The chain employs TRBV28 and TRBJ1-1, with TRBD1 matching 9 bases. Looked up from germline, CDR1 is MDHEN and CDR2 is SYDVKM. V trimming: 8 bases; J trimming: 10 bases; junction bases outside the gene matches: 14. The CDR3 has 14 residues. This chain's CDR3 is CASDSPGQGRLAFF. CDR3 in DNA: TGTGCCAGCGATTCTCCGGGACAGGGCCGTTTAGCTTTCTTT.

V is TRBV7-9 and J is TRBJ2-7; weak D call: TRBD1 (6 bases). Germline V gene sequence: CDR1 SEHNR, CDR2 FQNEAQ (reference sequence). CDR3 size: 14 residues. V was pared by 5 bases and J by 6 bases, with 17 bases between. CDR3 loop: CASSDRDRPVEQYF. CDR3 in DNA: TGTGCCAGCAGCGATCGAGACAGGCCCGTCGAGCAGTACTTC. The variable domain in full, with the rest retrieved from reference TRBV7-9 and TRBJ2-7, is DTGVSQNPRHKITKRGQNVTFRCDPISEHNRLYWYRQTLGQGPEFLTYFQNEAQLEKSRLLSDRFSAERPKGSFSTLEIQRTEQGDSAMYLCASSDRDRPVEQYFGPGTRLTVT.

The CDR3 DNA sequence: TGTGCCAGCAGGGCTACTAGCGGGGGGGCAAGGGGGACGCAGTATTTT. Protein sequence: CASRATSGGARGTQYF. The V gene is TRBV28, the J gene TRBJ2-3; TRBD2 aligns across 13 bases. CDR1 is MDHEN, CDR2 SYDVKM, per germline. The CDR3 contains 16 residues. The V and J ends lost 6 bases and 9 bases, in that order; junction bases with no gene match: 12.

V and J are TRBV5-4 and TRBJ2-3; TRBD2 matches 8 bases. This CDR3 is built from 16 residues. Unmatched junction bases numbered 8, after V lost 4 bases and J lost 1 base. Germline CDR1 reads SGHNT; CDR2 reads YYREEE (reference sequence). The CDR3 reads CASSRGTSGRTDTQYF. As DNA, the CDR3 is TGTGCCAGCAGCAGAGGTACTAGCGGACGCACAGATACGCAGTATTTT.

The chain links TRBV6-1 to TRBJ2-3; 12 bases are shared with TRBD2. CDR3 length: 15 residues. J was trimmed by 2 bases and V by 6 bases; bases with no gene match: 3. In germline, CDR1 is MNHNS, CDR2 SASEGT. The CDR3: CASRRLAGVTDTQYF. CDR3 coding DNA: TGTGCCAGCAGGAGACTAGCGGGGGTCACAGATACGCAGTATTTT.

The gene calls are TRBV28 and TRBJ1-3; D is unresolved. The CDR3 is 16 amino acids. The V end was cut by 3 bases, the J end by 3 bases, with 15 bases between. The V gene's germline CDR1 is MDHEN and CDR2 SYDVKM. CDR3 nucleotides: TGTGCCAGCAGTTTCCCCTTCGAGGCTGGTGGAAACACCATATATTTT. Protein product: CASSFPFEAGGNTIYF.

A note on this clone: An end of the junction differs from the germline gene, which may be a read error. This chain links TRBV6-5 with TRBJ1-5; possible D gene TRBD1, 6 bases. Germline V gene lookup returns CDR1 MNHEY and CDR2 SVGAGI. The CDR3 spans 14 residues. CDR3 loop: CASGTPYSNQPQNF. The DNA of the CDR3 is TGTGCCAGCGGGACACCTTATAGCAATCAGCCCCAGAATTTT.

The DNA for the CDR3 is TGTGCCAGCAGTGACTCCGGGGGAGGGCCCTTGAATGAGCAGTTCTTC. Its protein is CASSDSGGGPLNEQFF. The V and J genes are TRBV6-4 and TRBJ2-1; 7 bases are shared with TRBD2. With 0 bases clipped from V and 7 bases from J, the junction kept 9 bases outside the gene matches. The CDR3 is 16 residues long. Germline V gene data show CDR1 as MRHNA and CDR2 as SNTAGT.

This chain links TRBV7-6 with TRBJ2-7, with D uncertain. The CDR3 loop spans 14 amino acids. Germline lookup yields CDR1 SGHVS and CDR2 FNYEAQ. V lost 5 bases, J lost 2 bases, and 13 bases lay in between. In nucleotides, the CDR3 is TGTGCCAGCAGCCGAGAAAATATGGCCTACGAGCAGTACTTC. Amino acid sequence: CASSRENMAYEQYF.

The rearrangement links TRBV19 to TRBJ2-5, with TRBD1 matching over 7 bases. The CDR3 consists of 14 residues. V shed 8 bases, J shed 2 bases, and the junction held 8 bases outside the gene matches. Per germline, CDR1 LNHDA and CDR2 SQIVND (reference sequence). This CDR3 is CASANTGVQETQYF. CDR3 DNA sequence: TGTGCCAGTGCCAATACAGGGGTGCAAGAGACCCAGTACTTC.

The chain couples TRBV6-5 to TRBJ1-1; D possibly corresponds to TRBD1 (5 bases). This CDR3 is built from 15 residues. V was cut by 2 bases and J by 3 bases, with 13 bases left in between. Per germline, CDR1 MNHEY and CDR2 SVGAGI. CDR3 nucleotides: TGTGCCAGCAGTTACGGCGGCAGGGCGTACACTGAAGCTTTCTTT. Translated: CASSYGGRAYTEAFF.

The chain recombines TRBV5-8 with TRBJ1-2; 9 nucleotides align to TRBD1. This CDR3 has 15 amino acids. CDR1 is SGHTS and CDR2 is YDEGEE in the germline V gene. J was trimmed by 3 bases and V by 2 bases; bases with no gene match: 5. The CDR3 DNA reads as TGTGCCAGCAGCTTAATCTGGGACAGGGACTATGGCTACACCTTC. It specifies CASSLIWDRDYGYTF. The full variable domain, with the rest looked up from reference TRBV5-8 and TRBJ1-2, is EAGVTQSPTHLIKTRGQQATLRCSPISGHTSVYWYQQALGLGLQFLLWYDEGEERNRGNFPPRFSGRQFPNYSSELNVNALELEDSALYLCASSLIWDRDYGYTFGSGTRLTVV.

A single count supports this clone. This chain joins TRBV6-5 and TRBJ2-1; D perhaps matches TRBD1 (5 bases). V lost 2 bases, J lost 0 bases, and 8 bases lay in between. Germline V gene lookup returns CDR1 MNHEY and CDR2 SVGAGI. This CDR3 contains 15 residues. CDR3 amino acids: CASSYGAVSYNEQFF. Written as DNA, the CDR3 is TGTGCCAGCAGTTACGGGGCAGTCTCCTACAATGAGCAGTTCTTC.

This clone was seen a few times. J is TRBJ1-1 and V is TRBV6-7; D is possibly TRBD1 (5 bases). TRBV6-7 is recorded as an ORF, its role being uncertain. The CDR3 length is 16 residues. Between the trimmed V and J ends, which lost 2 bases and 1 base, there was a span of 14 bases. CDR3 in DNA: TGTGCCAGCAGTTACCGGGGGGACTCGGGGAACACTGAAGCTTTCTTT. It encodes CASSYRGDSGNTEAFF.

The gene calls are TRBV7-9 and TRBJ1-1; 9 bases agree with TRBD1. CDR3 size: 13 residues. The germline V gene has CDR1 SEHNR and CDR2 FQNEAQ (reference sequence). Trimming took 5 bases from V and 10 from J; bases not matched to a gene: 8. The CDR3 is CASSPRDRVLAFF. The CDR3 DNA is TGTGCCAGCAGCCCACGGGACAGGGTTTTAGCTTTCTTT.

V usage is TRBV6-5 and J usage is TRBJ2-1, with 9 bases that match TRBD1. The CDR3 extends over 15 amino acids. From germline, CDR1 is MNHEY and CDR2 SVGAGI. J gave up 6 bases and V 0 bases, and 3 bases lay outside the gene matches. For the CDR3, the DNA is TGTGCCAGCAGTTACTCACAGGGGGCTGGCAATGAGCAGTTCTTC. It is translated as CASSYSQGAGNEQFF.

This clone appeared a few times. This chain joins TRBV6-6 and TRBJ1-6; D gene ambiguous. The CDR3 consists of 12 residues. The V gene lost 6 bases and the J gene lost 9 bases, with 9 bases spanning the gap. Germline CDR1 reads MNHNY; CDR2 reads SVGAGI (reference sequence). DNA for the CDR3: TGTGCCAGCAGACGACTGCTTTCACCCCTCCACTTT. The encoded protein is CASRRLLSPLHF.

This chain links TRBV29-1 with TRBJ1-2, with 8 positions matching TRBD1. CDR3 length: 16 residues. With V trimmed by 3 bases and J by 6 bases, 15 bases remained unmatched. Germline CDR1 and CDR2: SQVTM and ANQGSEA. CDR3 residues: CSVDYRGGVIANGYTF. The CDR3 bases are TGCAGCGTTGACTACAGGGGGGGTGTAATAGCGAATGGCTACACCTTC.

The V call is TRBV4-1, the J call TRBJ2-2, with a possible D match to TRBD2 (6 bases). Trimming left V 0 bases short and J 4 bases short, with 18 bases between. The germline V gene encodes CDR1 MGHRA and CDR2 YSYEKL. CDR3 size: 18 residues. CDR3 sequence reads: CASSQEGAGGRFTGELFF. CDR3 nucleotides: TGCGCCAGCAGCCAAGAGGGAGCTGGGGGGAGGTTCACCGGGGAGCTGTTTTTT.

The chain couples TRBV7-6 to TRBJ2-2; the match to TRBD1 covers 9 bases. Germline V gives CDR1 SGHVS, CDR2 FNYEAQ. The V and J ends lost 0 bases and 1 base, in that order; junction bases with no gene match: 3. This CDR3 comprises 17 residues. DNA of the CDR3: TGTGCCAGCAGCTTAGCAGGGACAGGGCTGAACACCGGGGAGCTGTTTTTT. As protein: CASSLAGTGLNTGELFF.

The chain uses TRBV4-1 and TRBJ1-5; tentatively, D is TRBD1 (5 bases). The CDR3 runs 16 residues. Per the germline V gene, CDR1 is MGHRA and CDR2 is YSYEKL. The V end was cut by 0 bases, the J end by 3 bases, with 12 bases between. The CDR3 bases are TGCGCCAGCAGCCAAGATACAGGAAGGATCAATCAGCCCCAGCATTTT. The encoded protein is CASSQDTGRINQPQHF.

The chain is built from TRBV18 and TRBJ1-1; D not resolved. Trimming pared 0 bases from V and 1 base from J, leaving 21 bases between. Germline V gene sequence: CDR1 KGHSH, CDR2 LQKENI. This CDR3 contains 19 residues. Here the CDR3 reads CASSPPFVMQAQGNTEAFF. As DNA, the CDR3 is TGTGCCAGCTCACCACCCTTCGTTATGCAGGCCCAAGGGAACACTGAAGCTTTCTTT.